The T cell receptor (beta chain) described here comes from a study of cytomegalovirus exposure and HLA in healthy donors. The study, taken as a whole, reports: Sequencing likely produced, as an artifact, a cluster of highly shared sequence variants.

The CDR3 is 15 amino acids. Per the germline V gene, CDR1 is SGDLS and CDR2 is YYNGEE. V was cut by 0 bases and J by 4 bases, with 13 bases left in between. Turning to this clone: The antigen is undetermined.

This PCR relied on a set of 60 Vbeta primers and 13 Jbeta primers. The repertoire was sequenced with immunoSEQ multiplex PCR; TCRdb's copy has only in-frame clones and lacks some. There are under 150,000 clones in the sample; 80% to 85% occur only once, and about 2.6% lies in the top ten. Each donor's status was that of a healthy bone marrow donor. The material sequenced was PBMCs. This clonotype originated in a boy aged 2 to 10 in good health and CMV-seronegative. The chain is built from TRBV9 and TRBJ1-1; possibly TRBD1 for D (6 bases). CDR3 nucleotide sequence: TGTGCCAGCAGCGTAGAACCTCTGGGGGCCACTGAAGCTTTCTTT. Its translation: CASSVEPLGATEAFF.